This T cell receptor (beta chain) comes out of a study of blood T cell repertoires in COVID-19. Trimming removed 5 bases at V and 9 bases at J, with 12 bases between. From germline, CDR1 is SGHTS and CDR2 YDEGEE. This CDR3 has 13 amino acids. In the original processing: It was from reference gene primer amplification that nucleated cell counts were estimated. Profiled with immunoSEQ multiplex PCR; TCRdb holds only in-frame clones, not every one. V, J and clone size are taken as reported in that table, and D and trimming were inferred from the DNA itself. The sample gives 65,000 to 100,000 clones, roughly 88% of which show up once; 4.8% is in the top ten.

Sequencing was done on a sample of peripheral blood. J is TRBJ1-6 and V is TRBV5-8, with a tentative D call TRBD1 (6 bases). This TCR was recovered from a woman older than 75 with acute or convalescent COVID-19. This chain's CDR3 is CASSYRGGSPLHF. The CDR3 bases are TGTGCCAGCAGTTACAGAGGGGGTTCACCCCTCCACTTT.